The rows below give T cell receptor beta chains drawn from one sample of a study of CD8 T cells in ankylosing spondylitis. TCRdb re-called the 5' RACE reads with MiXCR, one entry per CDR3 protein. The sample includes 500,000 to 550,000 distinct CDR3 sequences, more than 9.5% of them seen just once. Material: blood, either unsorted or a sorted T cell fraction (not recorded which). The receptors come from a male donor with ankylosing spondylitis. Both conserved end residues are part of each CDR3. Fields, in order: V gene, J gene, CDR3 protein.

V gene: TRBV7-9; J gene: TRBJ2-1; CDR3 protein: CASSSGDYNEQFF
V gene: TRBV4-2; J gene: TRBJ2-1; CDR3 protein: CASSQAVRNEQFF
V gene: TRBV5-6; J gene: TRBJ2-7; CDR3 protein: CASSFWGTNYEQYF
V gene: TRBV18; J gene: TRBJ2-1; CDR3 protein: CASSLLTSGSAYNEQFF
V gene: TRBV7-9; J gene: TRBJ1-1; CDR3 protein: CASSLATGAGNTEAFF
V gene: TRBV30; J gene: TRBJ1-2; CDR3 protein: CAWGVQPYGYTF
V gene: TRBV20-1; J gene: TRBJ1-1; CDR3 protein: CSARVDQNTEAFF
V gene: TRBV5-1; J gene: TRBJ2-2; CDR3 protein: CASSDPTGSNTGELFF
V gene: TRBV20-1; J gene: TRBJ2-1; CDR3 protein: CSARGDLNEQFF
V gene: TRBV20-1; J gene: TRBJ2-3; CDR3 protein: CSASASSVSTDTQYF
V gene: TRBV6-4; J gene: TRBJ2-1; CDR3 protein: CASSENPRGYNEQFF
V gene: TRBV15; J gene: TRBJ2-1; CDR3 protein: CATSRGGVYNEQFF
V gene: TRBV9; J gene: TRBJ1-1; CDR3 protein: CASSVAPNTEAFF
V gene: TRBV27; J gene: TRBJ2-2; CDR3 protein: CASSMKGTTGELFF
V gene: TRBV5-1; J gene: TRBJ2-7; CDR3 protein: CASSLDSGGYEQYF
V gene: TRBV2; J gene: TRBJ1-2; CDR3 protein: CASSDGARNGYTF
V gene: TRBV19; J gene: TRBJ2-5; CDR3 protein: CASSPGLLKARETQYF
V gene: TRBV5-1; J gene: TRBJ2-3; CDR3 protein: CASSIGQGTYSSTDTQYF
V gene: TRBV7-2; J gene: TRBJ2-2; CDR3 protein: CASRNTGGITGELFF
V gene: TRBV10-3; J gene: TRBJ1-2; CDR3 protein: CAISPLGQGRLSYGYTF
V gene: TRBV20-1; J gene: TRBJ2-1; CDR3 protein: CSARVSLLADLYNEQFF
V gene: TRBV7-2; J gene: TRBJ2-7; CDR3 protein: CASSSRVSTYEQYF
V gene: TRBV7-2; J gene: TRBJ2-2; CDR3 protein: CASSLLSGNTGELFF
V gene: TRBV4-1; J gene: TRBJ2-5; CDR3 protein: CASSQEGGRYQETQYF
V gene: TRBV12-3/TRBV12-4; J gene: TRBJ1-5; CDR3 protein: CASSLLPQPQHF
V gene: TRBV20-1; J gene: TRBJ1-5; CDR3 protein: CSALRAGNQPQHF
V gene: TRBV5-1; J gene: TRBJ2-3; CDR3 protein: CASTEKREGPTDTQYF
V gene: TRBV5-4; J gene: TRBJ2-1; CDR3 protein: CASRADIEYNEQFF
V gene: TRBV11-2; J gene: TRBJ2-2; CDR3 protein: CASSLEGVGTGELFF
V gene: TRBV20-1; J gene: TRBJ1-5; CDR3 protein: CSALPGQGFGQPQHF
V gene: TRBV20-1; J gene: TRBJ2-7; CDR3 protein: CSARGGIWVYEQYF
V gene: TRBV7-2; J gene: TRBJ1-2; CDR3 protein: CASSLQTESYGYTF
V gene: TRBV7-2; J gene: TRBJ2-3; CDR3 protein: CASSLVPTGADTQYF
V gene: TRBV3-1; J gene: TRBJ2-7; CDR3 protein: CASSQLAEQYF
V gene: TRBV29-1; J gene: TRBJ2-3; CDR3 protein: CSVTGTSFPDTQYF
V gene: TRBV5-1; J gene: TRBJ2-1; CDR3 protein: CASSMTSGRTPFF
V gene: TRBV20-1; J gene: TRBJ2-5; CDR3 protein: CSPLSGSSKTQYF
V gene: TRBV10-3; J gene: TRBJ1-3; CDR3 protein: CAISDRTTIYF
V gene: TRBV7-9; J gene: TRBJ2-1; CDR3 protein: CASSDRGTGGLFF
V gene: TRBV4-2; J gene: TRBJ2-1; CDR3 protein: CASSLNPGLEQFF
V gene: TRBV3-1; J gene: TRBJ1-4; CDR3 protein: CASSRDSGGNEKLFF
V gene: TRBV6-1; J gene: TRBJ1-5; CDR3 protein: CASSESAHQPQHF
V gene: TRBV24-1; J gene: TRBJ2-1; CDR3 protein: CATSDYEGANNEQFF
V gene: TRBV12-3/TRBV12-4; J gene: TRBJ2-2; CDR3 protein: CASSWDRGGTGELFF
V gene: TRBV3-1; J gene: TRBJ1-5; CDR3 protein: CASSQEGIQPQHF
V gene: TRBV24-1; J gene: TRBJ2-7; CDR3 protein: CATSDRTGNTYEQYF
V gene: TRBV5-1; J gene: TRBJ2-5; CDR3 protein: CASSLEGFQETQYF
V gene: TRBV29-1; J gene: TRBJ2-1; CDR3 protein: CSVDEGNEQFF
V gene: TRBV7-2; J gene: TRBJ1-2; CDR3 protein: CASSLGGPRYYTF